This TCR beta chain was found in a study of regulatory T cells in long-lasting Graves disease. Overall study context: Graves' patients, diagnosed recently, had received antithyroid drugs under 3 months.

This clonotype was detected ten times or more. Trimming shortened V by 4 bases and J by 2 bases, and 6 bases separated the two germline ends. This CDR3 region has 12 residues. CDR1 is SEHNR, CDR2 FQNEAQ, per germline (reference sequence). Library construction for TCR beta used iRepertoire HTBI primers and Arm-PCR of CDR3 regions. TCRdb itself ran the multiplex PCR reads through MiXCR, one entry per CDR3 protein. The top ten clones hold 12% of a sample with 200,000 to 250,000 distinct CDR3 sequences, around a fifth of them seen once. The time point here: newly diagnosed GD, antithyroid drugs for less than 3 months. From PBMCs, RNA was extracted and then used to make the TCR library. These data were also reused for a study on T cells in Graves' hyperthyroidism and ophthalmopathy. Per that study: Hyperthyroidism in the patients, aged 18 to 65, was newly diagnosed and under 2 months in duration.

The receptor's source is a woman younger than 45 with Graves disease. The material was peripheral blood mononuclear cells (PBMCs), obtained at new diagnosis, from a patient treated with antithyroid drugs. This chain uses TRBV7-9 with TRBJ2-7; D is ambiguous. The CDR3 loop is CASSWNPYEQYF. The CDR3 DNA sequence: TGTGCCAGCAGCTGGAACCCCTACGAGCAGTACTTC. Full variable domain (remainder filled in from reference TRBV7-9 and TRBJ2-7): DTGVSQNPRHKITKRGQNVTFRCDPISEHNRLYWYRQTLGQGPEFLTYFQNEAQLEKSRLLSDRFSAERPKGSFSTLEIQRTEQGDSAMYLCASSWNPYEQYFGPGTRLTVT.